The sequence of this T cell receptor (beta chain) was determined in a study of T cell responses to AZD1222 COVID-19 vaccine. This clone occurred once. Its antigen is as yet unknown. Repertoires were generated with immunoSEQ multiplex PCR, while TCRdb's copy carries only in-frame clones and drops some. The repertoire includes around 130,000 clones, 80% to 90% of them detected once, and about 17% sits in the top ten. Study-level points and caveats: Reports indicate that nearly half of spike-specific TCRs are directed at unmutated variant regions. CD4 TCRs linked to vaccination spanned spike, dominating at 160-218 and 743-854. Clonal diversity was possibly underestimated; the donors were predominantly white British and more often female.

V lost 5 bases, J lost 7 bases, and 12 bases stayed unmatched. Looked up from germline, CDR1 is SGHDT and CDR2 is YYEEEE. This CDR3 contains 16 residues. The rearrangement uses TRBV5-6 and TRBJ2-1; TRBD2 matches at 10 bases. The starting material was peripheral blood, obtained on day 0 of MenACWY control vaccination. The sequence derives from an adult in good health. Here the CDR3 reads CASSPRASGSFNEQFF. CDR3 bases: TGTGCCAGCAGTCCGCGGGCTAGCGGGAGTTTTAATGAGCAGTTCTTC.